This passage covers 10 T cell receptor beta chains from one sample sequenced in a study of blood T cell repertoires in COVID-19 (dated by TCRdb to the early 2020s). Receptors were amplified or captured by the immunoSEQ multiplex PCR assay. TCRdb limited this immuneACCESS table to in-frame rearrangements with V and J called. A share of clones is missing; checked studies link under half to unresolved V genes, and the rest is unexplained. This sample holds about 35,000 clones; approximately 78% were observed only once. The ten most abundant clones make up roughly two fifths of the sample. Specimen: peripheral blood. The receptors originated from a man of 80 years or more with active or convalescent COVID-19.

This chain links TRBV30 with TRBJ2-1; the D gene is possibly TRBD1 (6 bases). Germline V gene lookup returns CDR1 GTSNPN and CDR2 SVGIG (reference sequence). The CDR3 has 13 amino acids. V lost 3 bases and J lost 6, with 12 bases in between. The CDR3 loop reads CAWSPLQGNEQFF. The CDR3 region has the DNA TGTGCCTGGAGCCCCCTACAGGGCAATGAGCAGTTCTTC.

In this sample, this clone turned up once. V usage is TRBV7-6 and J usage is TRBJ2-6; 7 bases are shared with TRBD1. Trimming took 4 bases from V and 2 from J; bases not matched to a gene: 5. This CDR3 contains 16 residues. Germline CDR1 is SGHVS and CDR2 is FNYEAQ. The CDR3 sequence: CASSWPQGAGANVLTF. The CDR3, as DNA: TGTGCCAGCAGCTGGCCTCAGGGGGCTGGGGCCAACGTCCTGACTTTC.

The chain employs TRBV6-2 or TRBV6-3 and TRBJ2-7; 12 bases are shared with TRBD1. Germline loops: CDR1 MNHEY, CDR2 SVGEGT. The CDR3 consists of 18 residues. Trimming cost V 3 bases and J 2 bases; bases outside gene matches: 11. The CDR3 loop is CASSYSGQGAIGTYEQYF. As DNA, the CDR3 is TGTGCCAGCAGTTATTCGGGACAGGGGGCTATCGGGACCTACGAGCAGTACTTC.

The CDR3 region has the DNA TGTGCCGCTAATAGCGGGGAACAGGTAGATACGCAGTATTTT. Its protein product is CAANSGEQVDTQYF. V gene TRBV10-3 combines with J gene TRBJ2-3; 8 bases align to TRBD2. V gave up 11 bases and J gave up 5 bases; unmatched junction bases: 12. Looked up from germline, CDR1 is ENHRY and CDR2 is SYGVKD. The CDR3 consists of 14 residues.

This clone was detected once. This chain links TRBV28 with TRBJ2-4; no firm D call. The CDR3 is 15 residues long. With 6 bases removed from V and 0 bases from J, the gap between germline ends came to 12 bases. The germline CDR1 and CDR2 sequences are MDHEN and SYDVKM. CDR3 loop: CASSLSTRAKNIQYF. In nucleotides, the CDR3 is TGTGCCAGCAGCCTATCTACTCGAGCCAAAAACATTCAGTACTTC.

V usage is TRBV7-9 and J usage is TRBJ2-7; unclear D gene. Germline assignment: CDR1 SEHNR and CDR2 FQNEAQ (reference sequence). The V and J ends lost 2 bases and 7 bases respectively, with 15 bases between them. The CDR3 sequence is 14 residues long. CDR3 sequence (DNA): TGTGCCAGCAGCTTAAGTCAGACGGGTGATGAGCAGTACTTC. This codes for CASSLSQTGDEQYF.

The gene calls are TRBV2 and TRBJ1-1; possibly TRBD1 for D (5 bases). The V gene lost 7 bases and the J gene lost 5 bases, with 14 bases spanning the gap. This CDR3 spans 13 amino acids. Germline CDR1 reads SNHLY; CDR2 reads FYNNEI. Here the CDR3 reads CASIFARGTEAFF. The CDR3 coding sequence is TGTGCCAGCATCTTCGCCCGGGGGACTGAAGCTTTCTTT.

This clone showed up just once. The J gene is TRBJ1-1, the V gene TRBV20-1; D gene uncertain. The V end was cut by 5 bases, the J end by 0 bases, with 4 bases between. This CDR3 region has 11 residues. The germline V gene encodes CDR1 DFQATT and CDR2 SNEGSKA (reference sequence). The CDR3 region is CSAQLNTEAFF. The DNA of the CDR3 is TGCAGTGCTCAGTTGAACACTGAAGCTTTCTTT.

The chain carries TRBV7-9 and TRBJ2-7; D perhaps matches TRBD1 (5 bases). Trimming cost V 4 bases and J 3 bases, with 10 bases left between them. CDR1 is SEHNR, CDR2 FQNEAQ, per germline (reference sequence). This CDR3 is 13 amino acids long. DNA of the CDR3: TGTGCCAGCAGCTCTCCAGGGAACTACGAGCAGTACTTC. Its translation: CASSSPGNYEQYF. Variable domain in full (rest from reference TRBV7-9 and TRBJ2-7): DTGVSQNPRHKITKRGQNVTFRCDPISEHNRLYWYRQTLGQGPEFLTYFQNEAQLEKSRLLSDRFSAERPKGSFSTLEIQRTEQGDSAMYLCASSSPGNYEQYFGPGTRLTVT.

In nucleotides, the CDR3 is TGTGCCAGCAGTGAGGTTCCTGGGGCTAGCGGGTACCAAGAGACCCAGTACTTC. It is translated as CASSEVPGASGYQETQYF. The V gene is TRBV25-1, the J gene TRBJ2-5; 8 positions agree with TRBD2. Germline V gene data show CDR1 as MGHDK and CDR2 as SYGVNS. CDR3 length: 18 residues. The junction had 12 bases not matched to a gene; V was cut back by 3 bases and J by 0 bases.